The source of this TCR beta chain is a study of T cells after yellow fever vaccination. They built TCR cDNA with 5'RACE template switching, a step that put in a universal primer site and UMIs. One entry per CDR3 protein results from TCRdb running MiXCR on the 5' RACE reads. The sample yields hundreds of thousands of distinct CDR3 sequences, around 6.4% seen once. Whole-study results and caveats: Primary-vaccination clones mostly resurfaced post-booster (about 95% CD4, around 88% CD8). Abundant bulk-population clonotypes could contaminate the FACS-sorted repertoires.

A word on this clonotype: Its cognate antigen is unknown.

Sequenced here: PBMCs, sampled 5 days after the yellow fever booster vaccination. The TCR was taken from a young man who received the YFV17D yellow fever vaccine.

CDR3 region: CASSSTSGREQFF. The CDR3 DNA sequence: TGTGCCAGCAGCTCGACTAGCGGGAGGGAGCAGTTCTTC. V and J are TRBV7-2 and TRBJ2-1; 13 nucleotides align to TRBD2. The V gene's germline CDR1 is SGHTA and CDR2 FQGNSA. This CDR3 is built from 13 residues. V shed 4 bases and J 10 bases; nucleotides not matched to a gene: 1.